These 28 T cell receptor beta chains share one sample of origin, sequenced in a study of blood T cell repertoires in COVID-19. The protocol was immunoSEQ multiplex PCR, while the TCRdb copy is restricted to in-frame clones and leaves out a portion. Of 130,000 to 150,000 clones detected, 88% appear once; the ten largest clones hold roughly 2%. The sequencing sample was made of peripheral blood. The source is a human donor in a cohort sampled during active COVID-19.

The chain recombines TRBV11-3 with TRBJ2-2; no firm D call. Trimming shortened V by 2 bases and J by 6 bases, and 10 bases separated the two germline ends. The CDR3 length is 14 residues. Germline loops: CDR1 SGHNT, CDR2 YENEEA. CDR3 protein: CASSLNNVAGELFF. The CDR3 coding sequence is TGTGCCAGCAGCTTAAACAATGTGGCCGGGGAGCTGTTTTTT.

The V and J genes are TRBV6-6 and TRBJ2-3, with D possibly matching TRBD2 (6 bases). The CDR3 spans 13 residues. Germline CDR1 reads MNHNY; CDR2 reads SVGAGI (reference sequence). Trimming removed 7 bases from V and 4 bases from J, with 12 bases in between. CDR3 amino acids: CASKLGEADTQYF. CDR3 DNA: TGTGCCAGCAAATTGGGGGAGGCAGATACGCAGTATTTT.

This chain uses TRBV30 with TRBJ2-5; no reliable D call. Germline V gives CDR1 GTSNPN, CDR2 SVGIG (reference sequence). V lost 7 bases and J lost 5, with 17 bases in between. The CDR3 is 13 amino acids. The CDR3: CALAAARGETQYF. DNA for the CDR3: TGTGCCTTGGCGGCCGCCCGTGGGGAGACCCAGTACTTC.

This clone was observed once. As DNA, the CDR3 is TGTGCCAGCAGCTTAGACCCTCTGGGGCCCCAGGGCACTGAAGCTTTCTTT. Protein product: CASSLDPLGPQGTEAFF. V gene TRBV7-2 combines with J gene TRBJ1-1, with D perhaps matching TRBD1 (5 bases). V lost 1 base to trimming and J lost 4 bases, with 19 bases between them. The CDR3 totals 17 residues. Germline loops: CDR1 SGHTA, CDR2 FQGNSA.

The chain recombines TRBV23-1 with TRBJ1-6, with 7 positions matching TRBD1. TRBV23-1 is designated an ORF whose function remains uncertain. The CDR3 is 13 residues long. With 10 bases clipped from V and 7 bases from J, the junction kept 7 bases outside the gene matches. In DNA, the CDR3 is TGCGCCATTAAGGACAGGCGAAATTCACCCCTCCACTTT. It encodes CAIKDRRNSPLHF.

CDR3 sequence (DNA): TGTGCCAGCAGTTCGACAGCCCTGGGTGAAGCTTTCTTT. Translated, it gives CASSSTALGEAFF. The V gene is TRBV28, the J gene TRBJ1-1, with D perhaps matching TRBD1 (5 bases). Germline CDR1 and CDR2: MDHEN and SYDVKM. The CDR3 loop spans 13 amino acids. V shed 4 bases and J shed 7 bases, with 13 bases lying between them.

The rearrangement links TRBV28 to TRBJ2-5, with 9 positions matching TRBD1. The CDR3 runs to 12 residues. Germline-derived CDR1 and CDR2 are MDHEN and SYDVKM. V shed 10 bases, J shed 8 bases, and the junction held 8 bases outside the gene matches. The CDR3 DNA follows: TGTGCCACAAGGGGACAGGGATACACCCAGTACTTC. Encoded protein: CATRGQGYTQYF.

CDR3 amino acids: CASSKARGRHSNQPQHF. Here the CDR3 DNA reads TGTGCCAGCAGCAAAGCTAGGGGCAGACATAGCAATCAGCCCCAGCATTTT. The rearrangement links TRBV21-1 to TRBJ1-5; the table calls TRBD1, which could not be checked here. TRBV21-1 is designated a pseudogene. The CDR3 totals 17 residues.

V usage is TRBV4-3 and J usage is TRBJ1-2; 8 bases match TRBD1. The CDR3 has 16 residues. Germline-derived CDR1 and CDR2 are LGHNA and YSLEER. V dropped 9 bases and J dropped 2; count of bases not matched to a gene: 14. DNA of the CDR3: TGCGCCAGGCTAAGAGGACAGGGAGGCGAAAACTATGGCTACACCTTC. This sequence encodes CARLRGQGGENYGYTF.

The chain carries TRBV4-1 and TRBJ2-7, with TRBD1 identical over 10 bases. This CDR3 has 15 amino acids. The germline V gene has CDR1 MGHRA and CDR2 YSYEKL. The V segment lost 1 base and the J segment 4 bases; nucleotides outside the gene matches: 4. The CDR3 protein is CASSQAPGQGYEQYF. DNA for the CDR3: TGCGCCAGCAGCCAAGCCCCGGGACAGGGGTACGAGCAGTACTTC.

The gene calls are TRBV9 and TRBJ2-7; TRBD2 might be the D (6 bases). The germline V gene has CDR1 SGDLS and CDR2 YYNGEE. This CDR3 region has 16 residues. Trimming removed 3 bases at V and 5 bases at J, with 21 bases between. The CDR3 is CASSASGTPMWNEQYF. The CDR3 coding sequence is TGTGCCAGCAGCGCCTCCGGGACTCCAATGTGGAACGAGCAGTACTTC.

The J gene is TRBJ2-5, the V gene TRBV7-2; possibly TRBD2 for D (6 bases). Germline CDR1 and CDR2: SGHTA and FQGNSA. This CDR3 has 13 amino acids. Deletions cut 5 bases from V and 2 bases from J, with 9 bases between. CDR3 sequence: CASSAGLQETQYF. The CDR3 DNA reads as TGTGCCAGCAGCGCGGGACTGCAAGAGACCCAGTACTTC.

The chain couples TRBV2 to TRBJ2-1; 7 nucleotides match TRBD2. The CDR3 consists of 17 residues. Germline lookup yields CDR1 SNHLY and CDR2 FYNNEI. V shed 5 bases, J shed 0 bases, and the junction held 10 bases outside the gene matches. The CDR3 DNA reads as TGTGCCAGCAGTCCCCGGGTTAGCGGGTTCTCCTACAATGAGCAGTTCTTC. It specifies CASSPRVSGFSYNEQFF.

The genes are TRBV6-5 and TRBJ2-1; 10 bases line up with TRBD2. V lost 7 bases and J lost 0; bases outside the gene matches: 3. Germline V gives CDR1 MNHEY, CDR2 SVGAGI. The CDR3 contains 15 residues. This chain's CDR3 is CASTPSGGSYNEQFF. CDR3 DNA: TGTGCCAGCACCCCTAGCGGGGGCTCCTACAATGAGCAGTTCTTC.

V is TRBV12-3 or TRBV12-4 and J is TRBJ2-6, with D uncertain. Trimming pared 5 bases from V and 2 bases from J, leaving 4 bases between. The CDR3 has 13 residues. CDR3 sequence (DNA): TGTGCCAGCAGTCCGGCTGGGGCCAACGTCCTGACTTTC. As protein: CASSPAGANVLTF.

This sequence joins TRBV10-1 and TRBJ1-5, with 12 nucleotides matching TRBD1. This CDR3 is built from 24 residues. Losses at the gene ends were 2 bases for V and 2 bases for J; bases not matched to a gene: 25. CDR1 WNHNN and CDR2 SYGVQD come from the germline V gene (reference sequence). CDR3 bases: TGCGCCAGCAGTGAGACCGACCGGGGACAGGGGGCGCGGTTTTCATGTATAGGCAATCAGCCCCAGCATTTT. Translation gives CASSETDRGQGARFSCIGNQPQHF.

The V gene is TRBV7-2, the J gene TRBJ1-6; TRBD1 might be the D (6 bases). Germline CDR1 and CDR2: SGHTA and FQGNSA. V was cut by 5 bases and J by 9 bases, with 20 bases left in between. This CDR3 is built from 16 residues. Here the CDR3 DNA reads TGTGCCAGCAGCCAGCACAGGGTCAGAACCGGTTCACCCCTCCACTTT. Its protein product is CASSQHRVRTGSPLHF.

V gene TRBV19 combines with J gene TRBJ2-7; 7 nucleotides align to TRBD1. This CDR3 comprises 14 residues. CDR1 is LNHDA, CDR2 SQIVND, per germline (reference sequence). The V gene end was trimmed by 9 bases and the J gene end by 4 bases; junction bases not matched to a gene: 12. The CDR3 region is CASSSRDSPYEQYF. CDR3 coding DNA: TGTGCCAGCTCATCCCGGGACAGTCCTTACGAGCAGTACTTC.

The V call is TRBV19, the J call TRBJ2-1; 8 nucleotides match TRBD1. Trimming at V came to 5 bases and at J to 7 bases, leaving 7 bases not matched to a gene. Germline V gene data show CDR1 as LNHDA and CDR2 as SQIVND (reference sequence). The CDR3 extends over 14 amino acids. DNA for the CDR3: TGTGCCAGTAGTCCTCGGACAGGGAGGAATGAGCAGTTCTTC. Amino acids: CASSPRTGRNEQFF.

This chain joins TRBV15 and TRBJ2-1; TRBD1 matches 12 bases. This CDR3 has 16 amino acids. The V and J ends lost 2 bases and 5 bases, in that order; junction bases with no gene match: 4. Germline V lookup: CDR1 LNHNV, CDR2 YYDKDF (reference sequence). For the CDR3, the DNA is TGTGCCACCAGCAGACGGGACAGGGGGCTCGACAATGAGCAGTTCTTC. It is translated as CATSRRDRGLDNEQFF.

V gene TRBV7-9 combines with J gene TRBJ2-5; 8 nucleotides match TRBD2. After removal of 0 bases from V and 1 base from J, the junction contained 7 bases not matched to a gene. Germline CDR1 and CDR2: SEHNR and FQNEAQ (reference sequence). This CDR3 contains 17 residues. CDR3 region: CASSLARASGRQETQYF. The CDR3 DNA follows: TGTGCCAGCAGCTTAGCGAGGGCTAGCGGGCGCCAAGAGACCCAGTACTTC.

The rearrangement joins TRBV4-1 to TRBJ1-5, with D tentatively TRBD1 (5 bases). From germline, CDR1 is MGHRA and CDR2 YSYEKL. V gave up 4 bases and J gave up 2 bases, with 9 bases separating them. This CDR3 region has 14 residues. CDR3 amino acids: CASSPGGGNQPQHF. The CDR3 nucleotides read TGCGCCAGCAGCCCCGGGGGGGGCAATCAGCCCCAGCATTTT.

The chain couples TRBV7-8 to TRBJ2-1, with 8 positions matching TRBD2. V was clipped by 9 bases and J by 7 bases; unmatched bases: 8. There are 13 residues in the CDR3. Germline loops: CDR1 SGHVS, CDR2 FQNEAQ. CDR3 DNA: TGTGCCAGGACCCGGACTAGCAAGAATGAGCAGTTCTTC. Amino acid sequence: CARTRTSKNEQFF.

CDR3 in amino acids: CASSAGLGGELFF. The CDR3 region has the DNA TGTGCCAGCAGCGCGGGGTTAGGCGGGGAGCTGTTTTTT. The chain links TRBV7-9 to TRBJ2-2; D possibly corresponds to TRBD2 (6 bases). The germline CDR1 and CDR2 sequences are SEHNR and FQNEAQ (reference sequence). V lost 5 bases and J 7 bases, leaving 11 bases between the germline ends. The CDR3 has 13 amino acids.

CDR3 protein: CASSLEAGGRETQYF. Here the CDR3 DNA reads TGCGCCAGCAGCTTGGAGGCAGGGGGCAGGGAGACCCAGTACTTC. This sequence joins TRBV5-1 and TRBJ2-5, with TRBD1 identical over 8 bases. Germline V gene sequence: CDR1 SGHRS, CDR2 YFSETQ. V was pared by 0 bases and J by 5 bases, with 6 bases of the junction left unmatched. CDR3 length: 15 residues.

The CDR3 nucleotides are TGTGCCATCAGTGGACAGGGTAACACTGAAGCTTTCTTT. Translation gives CAISGQGNTEAFF. This chain links TRBV10-3 with TRBJ1-1, with 7 positions matching TRBD1. This CDR3 region has 13 residues. Germline V gene data show CDR1 as ENHRY and CDR2 as SYGVKD. V trimming: 4 bases; J trimming: 2 bases; junction bases outside the gene matches: 1.

This clone was counted between two and nine times. The gene calls are TRBV30 and TRBJ1-3; 7 nucleotides align to TRBD1. The junction had 6 bases not matched to a gene; V was cut back by 5 bases and J by 2 bases. Germline CDR1 GTSNPN, CDR2 SVGIG (reference sequence). This CDR3 spans 14 amino acids. DNA for the CDR3: TGTGCCTGGGCAAAAGACAGGGCTGGAAACACCATATATTTT. It yields the protein CAWAKDRAGNTIYF.

The rearrangement links TRBV14 to TRBJ1-4; TRBD1 matches 7 bases. V shed 3 bases and J 3 bases; nucleotides not matched to a gene: 4. Germline assignment: CDR1 SGHDN and CDR2 FVKESK. The CDR3 is 15 amino acids. In DNA, the CDR3 is TGTGCCAGCAGCCAGTTCGGGACAGCTAATGAAAAACTGTTTTTT. This translates into CASSQFGTANEKLFF.